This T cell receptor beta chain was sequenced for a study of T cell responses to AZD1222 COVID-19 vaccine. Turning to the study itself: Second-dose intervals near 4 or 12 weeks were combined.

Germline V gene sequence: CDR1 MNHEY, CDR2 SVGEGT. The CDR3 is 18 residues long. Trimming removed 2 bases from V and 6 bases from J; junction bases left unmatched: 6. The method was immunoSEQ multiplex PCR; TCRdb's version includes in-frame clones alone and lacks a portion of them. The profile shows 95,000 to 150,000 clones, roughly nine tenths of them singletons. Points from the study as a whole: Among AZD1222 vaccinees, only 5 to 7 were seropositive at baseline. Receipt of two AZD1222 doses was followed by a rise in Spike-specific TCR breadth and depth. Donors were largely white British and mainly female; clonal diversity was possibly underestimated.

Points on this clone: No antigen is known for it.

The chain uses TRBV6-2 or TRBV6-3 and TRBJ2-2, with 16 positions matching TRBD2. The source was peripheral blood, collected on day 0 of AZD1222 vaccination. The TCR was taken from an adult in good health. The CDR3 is CASSYPGLAGGPSGELFF. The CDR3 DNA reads TGTGCCAGCAGTTACCCGGGACTAGCGGGAGGGCCTTCCGGGGAGCTGTTTTTT.